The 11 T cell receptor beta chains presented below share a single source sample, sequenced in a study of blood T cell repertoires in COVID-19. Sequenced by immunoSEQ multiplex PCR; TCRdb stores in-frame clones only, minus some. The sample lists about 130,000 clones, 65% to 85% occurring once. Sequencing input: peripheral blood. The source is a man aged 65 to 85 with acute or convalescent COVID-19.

CDR3 DNA sequence: TGTGCCAGCAGTCGGGACAGGGGGGACGAGCAGTACTTC. As protein: CASSRDRGDEQYF. The chain combines TRBV2 with TRBJ2-7; TRBD1 agrees at 11 bases. Germline CDR1 SNHLY, CDR2 FYNNEI. The CDR3 is made up of 13 amino acids. The V segment lost 5 bases and the J segment 5 bases; nucleotides outside the gene matches: 2.

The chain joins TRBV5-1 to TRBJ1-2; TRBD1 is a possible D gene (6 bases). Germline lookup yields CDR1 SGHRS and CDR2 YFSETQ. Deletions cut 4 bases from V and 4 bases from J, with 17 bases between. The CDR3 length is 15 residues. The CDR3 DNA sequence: TGCGCCAGCAGCCCCACGGGGGGCAGGGCCTATGGCTACACCTTC. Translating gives CASSPTGGRAYGYTF.

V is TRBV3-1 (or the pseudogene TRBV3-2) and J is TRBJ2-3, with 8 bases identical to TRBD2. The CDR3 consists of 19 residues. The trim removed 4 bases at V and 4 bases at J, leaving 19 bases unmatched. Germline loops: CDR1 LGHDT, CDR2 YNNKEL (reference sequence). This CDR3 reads CASSPEGAGEGLGSDTQYF. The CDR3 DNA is TGTGCCAGCAGCCCTGAAGGAGCAGGAGAGGGACTAGGGTCAGATACGCAGTATTTT.

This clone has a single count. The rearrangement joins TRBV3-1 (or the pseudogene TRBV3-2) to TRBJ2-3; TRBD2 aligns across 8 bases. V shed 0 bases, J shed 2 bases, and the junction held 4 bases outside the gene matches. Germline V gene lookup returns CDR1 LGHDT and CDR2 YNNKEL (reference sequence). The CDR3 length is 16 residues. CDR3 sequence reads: CASSQDRGGATDTQYF. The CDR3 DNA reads TGTGCCAGCAGCCAAGATCGGGGGGGTGCCACAGATACGCAGTATTTT.

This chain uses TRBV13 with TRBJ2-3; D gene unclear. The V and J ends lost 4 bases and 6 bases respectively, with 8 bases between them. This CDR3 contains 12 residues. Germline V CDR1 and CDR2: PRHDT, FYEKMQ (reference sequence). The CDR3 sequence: CASSSQRDTQYF. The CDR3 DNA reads TGTGCCAGCAGCTCTCAACGGGATACGCAGTATTTT.

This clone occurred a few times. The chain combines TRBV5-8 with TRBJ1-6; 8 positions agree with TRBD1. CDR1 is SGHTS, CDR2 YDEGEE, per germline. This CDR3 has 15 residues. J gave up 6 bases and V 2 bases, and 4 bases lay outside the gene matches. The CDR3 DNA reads TGTGCCAGCAGCTTAGTGACAGGGGCTAATTCACCCCTCCACTTT. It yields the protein CASSLVTGANSPLHF.

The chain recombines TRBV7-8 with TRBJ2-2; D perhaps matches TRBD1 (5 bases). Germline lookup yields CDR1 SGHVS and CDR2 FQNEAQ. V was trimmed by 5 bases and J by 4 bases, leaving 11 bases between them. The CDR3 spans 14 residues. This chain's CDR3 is CASSQSDSTGELFF. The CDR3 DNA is TGTGCCAGCAGCCAAAGCGACAGCACCGGGGAGCTGTTTTTT.

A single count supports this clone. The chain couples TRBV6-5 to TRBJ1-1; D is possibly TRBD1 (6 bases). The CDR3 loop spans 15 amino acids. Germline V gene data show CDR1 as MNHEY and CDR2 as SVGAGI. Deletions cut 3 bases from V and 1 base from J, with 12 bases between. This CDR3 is CASSYQGQQNTEAFF. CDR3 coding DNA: TGTGCCAGCAGTTATCAAGGACAGCAGAACACTGAAGCTTTCTTT.

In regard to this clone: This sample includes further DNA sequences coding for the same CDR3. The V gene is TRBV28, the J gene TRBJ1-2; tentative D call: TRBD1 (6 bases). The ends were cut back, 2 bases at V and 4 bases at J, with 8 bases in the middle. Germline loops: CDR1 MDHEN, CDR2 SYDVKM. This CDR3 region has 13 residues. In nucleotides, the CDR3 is TGTGCCAGCAGTTTAGGACAGCTCTATGGCTACACCTTC. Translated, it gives CASSLGQLYGYTF.

CDR3 region: CASSHGVGGQYF. The CDR3 DNA reads as TGTGCCAGCAGTCACGGGGTGGGTGGGCAGTACTTC. The chain employs TRBV12-3 or TRBV12-4 and TRBJ2-7, with TRBD2 as a possible D gene (5 bases). The CDR3 runs 12 residues. V lost 5 bases and J 9 bases, leaving 14 bases between the germline ends.

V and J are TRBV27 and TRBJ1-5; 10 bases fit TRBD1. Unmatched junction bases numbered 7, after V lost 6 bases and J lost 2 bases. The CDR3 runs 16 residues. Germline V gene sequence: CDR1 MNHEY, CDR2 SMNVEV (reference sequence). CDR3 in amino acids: CASSPDRGRGNQPQHF. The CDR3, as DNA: TGTGCCAGCAGCCCCGACAGGGGGCGCGGCAATCAGCCCCAGCATTTT.